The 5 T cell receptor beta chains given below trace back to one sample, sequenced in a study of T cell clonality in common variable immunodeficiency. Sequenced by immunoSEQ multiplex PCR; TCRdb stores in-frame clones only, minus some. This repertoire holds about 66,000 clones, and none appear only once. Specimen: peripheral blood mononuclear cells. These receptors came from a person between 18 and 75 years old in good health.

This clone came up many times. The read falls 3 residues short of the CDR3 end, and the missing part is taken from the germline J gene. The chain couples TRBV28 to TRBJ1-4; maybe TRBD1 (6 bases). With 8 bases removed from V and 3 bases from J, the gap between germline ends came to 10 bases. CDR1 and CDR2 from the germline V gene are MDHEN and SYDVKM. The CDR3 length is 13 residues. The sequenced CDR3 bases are TGTGCCAGCGGGGGGGGCCCTAATGAAAAA. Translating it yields CASGGGPNEK. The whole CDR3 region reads CASGGGPNEKLFF. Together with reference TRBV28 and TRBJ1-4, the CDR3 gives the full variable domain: DVKVTQSSRYLVKRTGEKVFLECVQDMDHENMFWYRQDPGLGLRLIYFSYDVKMKEKGDIPEGYSVSREKKERFSLILESASTNQTSMYLCASGGGPNEKLFFGSGTQLSVL.

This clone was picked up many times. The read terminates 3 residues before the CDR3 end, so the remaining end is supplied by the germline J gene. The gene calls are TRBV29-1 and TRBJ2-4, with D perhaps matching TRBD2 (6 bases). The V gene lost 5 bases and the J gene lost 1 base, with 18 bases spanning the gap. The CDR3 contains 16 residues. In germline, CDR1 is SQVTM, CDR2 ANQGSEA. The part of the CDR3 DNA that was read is TGCAGCGTTTTGGGGGGAAGGGATGGGGCCAAAAACATT. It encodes CSVLGGRDGAKNI. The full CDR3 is CSVLGGRDGAKNIQYF.

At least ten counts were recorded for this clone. The CDR3 bases that were read are TGTGCCAGTAGTATAGCCCCAGGAATGAACACTGAA. It is translated as CASSIAPGMNTE. The whole CDR3 reads CASSIAPGMNTEAFF. The chain couples TRBV19 to TRBJ1-1; D gene uncertain. The read falls 3 residues short of the CDR3 end, and the missing part is taken from the germline J gene. CDR3 length: 15 residues. V lost 1 base to trimming and J lost 0 bases, with 9 bases between them. The germline CDR1 and CDR2 sequences are LNHDA and SQIVND (reference sequence).

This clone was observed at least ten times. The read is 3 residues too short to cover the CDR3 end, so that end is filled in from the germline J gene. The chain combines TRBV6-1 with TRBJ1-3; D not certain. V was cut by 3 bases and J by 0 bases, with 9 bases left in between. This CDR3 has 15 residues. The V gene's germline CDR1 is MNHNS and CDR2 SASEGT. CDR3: CASSEGGPSGNTIYF. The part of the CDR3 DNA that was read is TGTGCCAGCAGTGAGGGCGGGCCCTCTGGAAACACC.

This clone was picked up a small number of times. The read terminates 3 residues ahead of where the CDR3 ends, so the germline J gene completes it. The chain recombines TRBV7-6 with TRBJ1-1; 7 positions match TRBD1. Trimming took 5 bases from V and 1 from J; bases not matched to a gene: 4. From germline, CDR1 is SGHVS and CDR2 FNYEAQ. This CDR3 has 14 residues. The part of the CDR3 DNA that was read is TGTGCCAGCAGCCAGACAGGGAGGAACACTGAA. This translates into CASSQTGRNTE. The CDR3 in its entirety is CASSQTGRNTEAFF.